This passage covers 10 T cell receptor beta chains from one sample sequenced in a study of blood T cell repertoires in COVID-19. The method was immunoSEQ multiplex PCR; TCRdb's version includes in-frame clones alone and lacks a portion of them. The sample yields some 120,000 clones, about four fifths seen once. The sequenced sample consisted of peripheral blood. Receptors originate from a human donor in a cohort sampled during active COVID-19.

The rearrangement joins TRBV6-1 to TRBJ2-7; D is perhaps TRBD1 (6 bases). Germline CDR1 reads MNHNS; CDR2 reads SASEGT. Trimming left V 3 bases short and J 2 bases short, with 11 bases between. The CDR3 is 14 amino acids. CDR3 sequence reads: CASSEGAPTYEQYF. The CDR3 nucleotides are TGTGCCAGCAGTGAGGGGGCTCCTACCTACGAGCAGTACTTC.

The chain employs TRBV6-5 and TRBJ2-7; possibly TRBD2 for D (7 bases). The CDR3 is 15 residues long. Per germline, CDR1 MNHEY and CDR2 SVGAGI. Deletions cut 5 bases from V and 7 bases from J, with 21 bases between. DNA for the CDR3: TGTGCCAGCAGTCCCTCCCAGGCCGGGGGGCTTGAGCAGTACTTC. Translated, it gives CASSPSQAGGLEQYF.

The genes are TRBV3-1 (or the pseudogene TRBV3-2) and TRBJ2-7, with 10 nucleotides matching TRBD1. CDR1 is LGHDT and CDR2 is YNNKEL in the germline V gene (reference sequence). CDR3 length: 15 amino acids. V was pared by 1 base and J by 1 base, with 1 base of the junction left unmatched. As DNA, the CDR3 is TGTGCCAGCAGCCAAGCGGGACAGGGGTCCTACGAGCAGTACTTC. Encoded protein: CASSQAGQGSYEQYF.

The rearrangement joins TRBV6-2 or TRBV6-3 to TRBJ1-1; 7 nucleotides match TRBD1. CDR1 is MNHEY and CDR2 is SVGEGT in the germline V gene. The trim removed 2 bases at V and 6 bases at J, leaving 12 bases unmatched. The CDR3 is 16 residues long. CDR3 amino acids: CASSYARQGGEPEAFF. CDR3 bases: TGTGCCAGCAGTTACGCCCGACAGGGTGGGGAACCTGAAGCTTTCTTT.

V is TRBV7-3 and J is TRBJ2-3; unclear D gene. Trimming took off 1 base at V and 1 base at J, with 15 bases between the two ends. Germline CDR1 and CDR2: SGHTA and FQGTGA. CDR3 length equals 17 residues. CDR3 region: CASSLMVARTGTDTQYF. The CDR3 DNA sequence: TGTGCCAGCAGCTTAATGGTTGCTCGAACTGGCACAGATACGCAGTATTTT.

A few counts support this clone. The chain links TRBV18 to TRBJ2-7; possibly TRBD1 for D (5 bases). Trimming removed 4 bases at V and 5 bases at J, with 15 bases between. CDR1 is KGHSH, CDR2 LQKENI, per germline. This CDR3 has 14 amino acids. As DNA, the CDR3 is TGTGCCAGCTCACTAAACACAGGCCCCAACGAGCAGTACTTC. It specifies CASSLNTGPNEQYF.

This chain links TRBV27 with TRBJ1-1; TRBD1 might be the D (6 bases). V lost 3 bases and J 10 bases, leaving 21 bases between the germline ends. The CDR3 is 15 amino acids. CDR1 is MNHEY, CDR2 SMNVEV, per germline (reference sequence). The CDR3: CASSLVETGQKGAFF. The DNA of the CDR3 is TGTGCCAGCAGTTTGGTAGAGACAGGTCAAAAGGGAGCTTTCTTT.

The CDR3 loop reads CASSGEAGYTGELFF. The CDR3 nucleotides read TGTGCCAGCAGTGGGGAAGCGGGGTACACCGGGGAGCTGTTTTTT. The rearrangement joins TRBV2 to TRBJ2-2; the match to TRBD2 covers 7 bases. The CDR3 is made up of 15 amino acids. The germline CDR1 and CDR2 sequences are SNHLY and FYNNEI. J gave up 3 bases and V 4 bases, and 5 bases lay outside the gene matches.

The chain uses TRBV12-3 or TRBV12-4 and TRBJ2-7, with a weak D call TRBD1 (6 bases). The V end lost 6 bases, the J end lost 5 bases, and 14 bases lay between the germline ends. The CDR3 is made up of 13 amino acids. Written as DNA, the CDR3 is TGTGCCAGCAGGGGCAGGGGTTTCCACGAGCAGTACTTC. Protein sequence: CASRGRGFHEQYF.

The chain couples TRBV6-6 to TRBJ1-1; D is ambiguous. Germline V CDR1 and CDR2: MNHNY, SVGAGI (reference sequence). The CDR3 loop spans 13 amino acids. Trimming removed 8 bases at V and 9 bases at J, with 19 bases between. The CDR3 sequence: CASRGRRAIQAFF. For the CDR3, the DNA is TGTGCCAGCCGAGGTAGGAGGGCCATTCAAGCTTTCTTT.